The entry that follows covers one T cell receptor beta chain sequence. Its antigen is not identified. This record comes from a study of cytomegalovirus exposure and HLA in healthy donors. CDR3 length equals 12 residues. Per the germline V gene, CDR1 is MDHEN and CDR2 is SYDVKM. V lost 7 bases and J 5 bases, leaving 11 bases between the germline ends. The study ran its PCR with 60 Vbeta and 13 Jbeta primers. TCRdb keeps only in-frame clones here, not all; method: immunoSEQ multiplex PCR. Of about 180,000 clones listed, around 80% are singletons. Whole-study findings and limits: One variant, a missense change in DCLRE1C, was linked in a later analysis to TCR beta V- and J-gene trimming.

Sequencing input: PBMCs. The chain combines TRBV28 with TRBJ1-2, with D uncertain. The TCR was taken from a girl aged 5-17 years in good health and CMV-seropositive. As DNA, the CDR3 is TGTGCCAGCATTGACTTCGGATATGGCTACACCTTC. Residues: CASIDFGYGYTF.